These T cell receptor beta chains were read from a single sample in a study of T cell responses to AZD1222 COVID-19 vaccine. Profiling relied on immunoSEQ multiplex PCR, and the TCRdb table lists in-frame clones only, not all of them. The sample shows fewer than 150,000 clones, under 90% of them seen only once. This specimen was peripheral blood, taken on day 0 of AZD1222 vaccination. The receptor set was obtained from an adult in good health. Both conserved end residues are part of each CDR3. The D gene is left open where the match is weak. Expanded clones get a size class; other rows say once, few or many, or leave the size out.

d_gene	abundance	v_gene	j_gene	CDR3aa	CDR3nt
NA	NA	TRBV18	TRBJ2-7	CASSPQPFEQYF	TGTGCCAGCTCACCACAACCTTTCGAGCAGTACTTC
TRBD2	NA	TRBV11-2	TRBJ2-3	CASSSGGTDTQYF	TGTGCCAGCAGCAGCGGGGGCACAGATACGCAGTATTTT
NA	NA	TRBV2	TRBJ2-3	CASRLADTQYF	TGTGCCAGCAGGTTGGCAGATACGCAGTATTTT
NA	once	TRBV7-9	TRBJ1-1	CASSLATGPTGEAFF	TGTGCCAGCAGCTTAGCGACAGGTCCAACGGGTGAAGCTTTCTTT
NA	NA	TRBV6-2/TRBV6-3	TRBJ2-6	CASSRTGANVLTF	TGTGCCAGCAGTCGTACTGGGGCCAACGTCCTGACTTTC
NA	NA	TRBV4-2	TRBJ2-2	CASSQVRARNTGELFF	TGTGCCAGCAGCCAAGTCAGGGCCAGGAACACCGGGGAGCTGTTTTTT
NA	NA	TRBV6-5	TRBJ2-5	CASSSRAGLQETQYF	TGTGCCAGCAGTTCTCGGGCGGGGTTACAAGAGACCCAGTACTTC
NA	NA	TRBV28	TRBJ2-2	CASSLGLLNTGELFF	TGTGCCAGCAGTCTGGGACTCTTGAACACCGGGGAGCTGTTTTTT
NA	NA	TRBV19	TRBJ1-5	CASSHGPGDWQPQHF	TGTGCCAGTAGTCACGGCCCCGGCGATTGGCAGCCCCAGCATTTT
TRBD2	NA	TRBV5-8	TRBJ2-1	CASSGGLAGGWDEQFF	TGTGCCAGCAGCGGCGGACTAGCGGGGGGCTGGGATGAGCAGTTCTTC
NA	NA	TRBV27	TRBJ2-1	CASSLRLAIYNEQFF	TGTGCCAGCAGTTTACGGTTAGCGATTTACAATGAGCAGTTCTTC
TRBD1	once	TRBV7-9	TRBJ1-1	CASSQGTGGGEAFF	TGTGCCAGCAGCCAAGGGACAGGGGGAGGTGAAGCTTTCTTT
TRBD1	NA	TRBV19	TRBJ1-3	CASSIGQGTGNTIYF	TGTGCCAGTAGTATCGGACAGGGAACTGGAAACACCATATATTTT
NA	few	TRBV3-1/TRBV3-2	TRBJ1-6	CASSQDAQGSVSPLHF	TGTGCCAGCAGCCAAGATGCGCAGGGAAGTGTTTCACCCCTCCACTTT
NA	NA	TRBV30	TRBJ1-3	CAWSVGPTGNTIYF	TGTGCCTGGAGTGTAGGTCCTACTGGAAACACCATATATTTT
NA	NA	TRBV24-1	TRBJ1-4	CATSEGGAGNEKLFF	TGTGCCACCAGTGAGGGGGGCGCGGGTAATGAAAAACTGTTTTTT
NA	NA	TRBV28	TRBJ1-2	CASSFPATLPNYGYTF	TGTGCCAGCAGTTTTCCAGCAACGCTACCTAACTATGGCTACACCTTC
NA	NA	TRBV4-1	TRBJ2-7	CASSPGPFLYEQYF	TGCGCCAGCAGCCCGGGTCCGTTCCTCTACGAGCAGTACTTC
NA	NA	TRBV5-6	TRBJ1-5	CASSLGSQPQHF	TGTGCCAGCAGCTTGGGTAGTCAGCCCCAGCATTTT
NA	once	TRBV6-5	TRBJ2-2	CASSTGPNTGELFF	TGTGCCAGCAGCACAGGCCCGAACACCGGGGAGCTGTTTTTT
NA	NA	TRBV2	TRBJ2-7	CASSDLGYEQYF	TGTGCCAGCAGTGACTTGGGTTACGAGCAGTACTTC
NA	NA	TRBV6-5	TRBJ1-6	CASRRQVSYNSPLHF	TGTGCCAGCAGACGACAGGTCTCCTATAATTCACCCCTCCACTTT
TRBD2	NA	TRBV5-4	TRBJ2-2	CASSLGGSMIGELFF	TGTGCCAGCAGCTTGGGCGGGAGTATGATCGGGGAGCTGTTTTTT
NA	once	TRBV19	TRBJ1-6	CASSIVSRAVSPLHF	TGTGCCAGTAGTATAGTGAGCAGGGCGGTATCACCCCTCCACTTT
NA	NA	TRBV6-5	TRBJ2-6	CASSYRAGQGANVLTF	TGTGCCAGCAGTTACCGGGCAGGGCAAGGGGCCAACGTCCTGACTTTC
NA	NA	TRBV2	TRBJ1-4	CASTGREKLFF	TGTGCCAGCACTGGTCGGGAAAAACTGTTTTTT
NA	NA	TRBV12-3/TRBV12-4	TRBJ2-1	CASSNNEQFF	TGTGCCAGCAGCAACAATGAGCAGTTCTTC
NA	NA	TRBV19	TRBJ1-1	CASSMPKNTEAFF	TGTGCCAGTAGTATGCCAAAGAACACTGAAGCTTTCTTT
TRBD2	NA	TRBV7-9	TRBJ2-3	CALPASGHSNTQYF	TGTGCCCTCCCGGCTAGCGGACACTCGAATACGCAGTATTTT
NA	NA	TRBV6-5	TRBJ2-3	CASRAPVKDTQYF	TGTGCCAGCAGGGCCCCTGTCAAGGATACGCAGTATTTT
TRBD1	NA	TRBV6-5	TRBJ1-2	CASSYSVPPGQYGYTF	TGTGCCAGCAGTTACTCTGTGCCCCCGGGACAGTATGGCTACACCTTC
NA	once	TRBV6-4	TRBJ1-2	CASSGPSDIVALYGYTF	TGTGCCAGCAGTGGACCCTCTGACATCGTAGCGCTGTATGGCTACACCTTC
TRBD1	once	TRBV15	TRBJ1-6	CATSRDLAGGEYNSPLHF	TGTGCCACCAGCAGAGATCTGGCAGGGGGCGAATATAATTCACCCCTCCACTTT
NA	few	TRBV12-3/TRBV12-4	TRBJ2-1	CASSFLSPNEQFF	TGTGCCAGCAGTTTCCTGAGCCCCAATGAGCAGTTCTTC
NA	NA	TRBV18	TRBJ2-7	CASSPRGQIYEQYF	TGTGCCAGCTCACCGCGGGGACAGATTTACGAGCAGTACTTC
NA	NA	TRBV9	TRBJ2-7	CASSSLPDFYEQYF	TGTGCCAGCAGCTCCCTTCCAGACTTCTACGAGCAGTACTTC
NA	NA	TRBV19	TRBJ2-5	CASSSAHGDQETQYF	TGTGCCAGTAGTTCCGCACACGGCGATCAAGAGACCCAGTACTTC
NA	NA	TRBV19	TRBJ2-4	CASNQSPLGTIAKNIQYF	TGTGCCAGTAACCAATCCCCTCTCGGGACAATAGCCAAAAACATTCAGTACTTC
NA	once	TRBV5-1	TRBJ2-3	CASSLGAPRFQDTQYF	TGCGCCAGCAGCCTTGGTGCCCCACGGTTTCAGGATACGCAGTATTTT
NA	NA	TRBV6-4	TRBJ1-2	CASSDSRAGGYTF	TGTGCCAGCAGTGACTCCAGGGCGGGGGGCTACACCTTC
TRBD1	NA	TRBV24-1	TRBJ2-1	CATSDPAGTGDYNEQFF	TGTGCCACCAGTGATCCGGCCGGGACAGGGGATTACAATGAGCAGTTCTTC
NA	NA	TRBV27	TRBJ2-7	CASSLFAPGRGDEQYF	TGTGCCAGCAGTTTATTCGCCCCGGGCAGGGGGGACGAGCAGTACTTC
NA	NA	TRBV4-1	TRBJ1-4	CASSLRRAGHGNEKLFF	TGCGCCAGCAGCCTTAGAAGGGCGGGACACGGGAATGAAAAACTGTTTTTT
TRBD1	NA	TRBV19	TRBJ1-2	CASSRTGDYGYTF	TGTGCCAGTAGTAGGACAGGGGACTATGGCTACACCTTC
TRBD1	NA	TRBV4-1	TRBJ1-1	CASSRVQGRPFF	TGCGCCAGCAGCCGGGTACAGGGGAGGCCTTTCTTT
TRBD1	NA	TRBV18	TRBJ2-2	CASPTGGLTGELFF	TGTGCCAGCCCTACAGGGGGCCTCACCGGGGAGCTGTTTTTT
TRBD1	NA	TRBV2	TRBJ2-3	CASSRGQGIDTQYF	TGTGCCAGCAGTAGGGGACAGGGGATAGATACGCAGTATTTT
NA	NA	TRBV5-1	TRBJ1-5	CASSQDGGYQPQHF	TGCGCCAGCAGCCAGGACGGGGGGTATCAGCCCCAGCATTTT
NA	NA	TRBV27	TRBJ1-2	CASSSPGADGYTF	TGTGCCAGCAGTTCCCCGGGGGCGGATGGCTACACCTTC
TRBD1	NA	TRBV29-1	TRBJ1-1	CSVDRRNTEAFF	TGCAGCGTGGACAGGAGGAACACTGAAGCTTTCTTT
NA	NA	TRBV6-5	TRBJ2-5	CASSYVVGTQYF	TGTGCCAGCAGTTACGTGGTCGGGACCCAGTACTTC
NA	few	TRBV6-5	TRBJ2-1	CASSYRGYEQFF	TGTGCCAGCAGTTACCGAGGGTATGAGCAGTTCTTC
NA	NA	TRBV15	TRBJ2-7	CATSRRGRGSYEQYF	TGTGCCACCAGCCGTAGAGGTCGCGGGTCCTACGAGCAGTACTTC
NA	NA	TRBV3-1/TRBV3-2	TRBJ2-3	CASSSRGSGTDTQYF	TGTGCCAGCAGCTCCAGGGGTTCGGGTACAGATACGCAGTATTTT
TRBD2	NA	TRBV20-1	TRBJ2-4	CSASDFGDPRGNIQYF	TGCAGTGCTAGTGATTTCGGGGACCCGCGGGGGAACATTCAGTACTTC
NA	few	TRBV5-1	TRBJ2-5	CASSLEGRPQYF	TGCGCCAGCAGCTTGGAGGGGCGGCCCCAGTACTTC
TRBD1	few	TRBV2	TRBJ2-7	CASSPARTGNKDYPYEQYF	TGTGCCAGCAGCCCCGCCCGGACAGGGAATAAAGACTATCCCTACGAGCAGTACTTC